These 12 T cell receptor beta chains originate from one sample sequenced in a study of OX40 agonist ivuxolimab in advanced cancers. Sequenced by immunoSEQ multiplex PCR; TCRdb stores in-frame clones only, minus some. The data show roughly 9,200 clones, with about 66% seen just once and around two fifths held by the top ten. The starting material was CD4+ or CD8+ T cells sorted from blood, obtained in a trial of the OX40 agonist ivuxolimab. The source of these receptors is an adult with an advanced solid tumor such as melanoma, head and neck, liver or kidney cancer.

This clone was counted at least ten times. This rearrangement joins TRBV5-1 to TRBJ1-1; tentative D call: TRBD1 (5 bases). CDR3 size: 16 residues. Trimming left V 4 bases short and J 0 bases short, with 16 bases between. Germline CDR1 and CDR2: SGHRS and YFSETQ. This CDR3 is CASSPGVGPMNTEAFF. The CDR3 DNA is TGCGCCAGCAGCCCCGGCGTGGGGCCGATGAACACTGAAGCTTTCTTT.

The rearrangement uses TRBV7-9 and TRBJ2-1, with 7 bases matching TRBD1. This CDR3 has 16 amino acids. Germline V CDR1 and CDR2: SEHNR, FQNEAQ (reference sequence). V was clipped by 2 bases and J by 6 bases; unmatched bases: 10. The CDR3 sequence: CASSLRGPTSINEQFF. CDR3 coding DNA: TGTGCCAGCAGCTTAAGGGGGCCAACCAGTATCAATGAGCAGTTCTTC. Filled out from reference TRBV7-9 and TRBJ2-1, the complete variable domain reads DTGVSQNPRHKITKRGQNVTFRCDPISEHNRLYWYRQTLGQGPEFLTYFQNEAQLEKSRLLSDRFSAERPKGSFSTLEIQRTEQGDSAMYLCASSLRGPTSINEQFFGPGTRLTVL.

The CDR3 is CASSSGTGIEKLFF. CDR3 sequence (DNA): TGTGCCAGCAGCTCCGGGACAGGGATTGAAAAACTGTTTTTT. The rearrangement joins TRBV7-8 to TRBJ1-4, with 9 bases that match TRBD1. Germline V gene sequence: CDR1 SGHVS, CDR2 FQNEAQ. J lost 7 bases, V lost 4 bases, and 4 bases had no gene match. The length of the CDR3 is 14 residues. The full variable domain, its missing parts supplied by reference TRBV7-8 and TRBJ1-4, is GAGVSQSPRYKVAKRGQDVALRCDPISGHVSLFWYQQALGQGPEFLTYFQNEAQLDKSGLPSDRFFAERPEGSVSTLKIQRTQQEDSAVYLCASSSGTGIEKLFFGSGTQLSVL.

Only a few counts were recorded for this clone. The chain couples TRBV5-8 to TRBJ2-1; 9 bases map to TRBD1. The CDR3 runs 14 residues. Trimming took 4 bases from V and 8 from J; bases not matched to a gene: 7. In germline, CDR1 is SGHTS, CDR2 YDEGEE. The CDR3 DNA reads TGTGCCAGCAGCGGGGACAGGGCGGTGTATGAGCAGTTCTTC. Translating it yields CASSGDRAVYEQFF.

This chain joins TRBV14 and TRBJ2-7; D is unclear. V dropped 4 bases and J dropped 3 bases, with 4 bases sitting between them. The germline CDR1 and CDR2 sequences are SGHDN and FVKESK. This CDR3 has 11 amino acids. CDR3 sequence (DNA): TGTGCCAGCAGCCCCGGCTACGAGCAGTACTTC. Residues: CASSPGYEQYF.

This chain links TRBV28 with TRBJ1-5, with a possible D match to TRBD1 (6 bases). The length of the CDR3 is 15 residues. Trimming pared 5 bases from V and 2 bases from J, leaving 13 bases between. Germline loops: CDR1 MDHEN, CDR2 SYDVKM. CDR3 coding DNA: TGTGCCAGCAGTCGACAGGCGGGGGGCAATCAGCCCCAGCATTTT. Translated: CASSRQAGGNQPQHF.

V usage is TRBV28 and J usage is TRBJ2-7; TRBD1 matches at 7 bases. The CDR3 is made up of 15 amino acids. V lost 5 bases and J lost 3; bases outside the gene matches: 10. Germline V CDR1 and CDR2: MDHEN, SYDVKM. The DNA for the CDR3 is TGTGCCAGCAGTCTATCCCCGGGACAGAACTACGAGCAGTACTTC. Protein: CASSLSPGQNYEQYF.

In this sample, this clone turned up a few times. CDR3 sequence: CASSLGRPPSYEQYF. CDR3 nucleotides: TGTGCCAGCAGCTTAGGACGGCCCCCCTCCTACGAGCAGTACTTC. The J gene is TRBJ2-7, the V gene TRBV5-4; D gene ambiguous. This CDR3 comprises 15 residues. Germline loops: CDR1 SGHNT, CDR2 YYREEE (reference sequence). Deletions cut 2 bases from V and 0 bases from J, with 12 bases between. The full variable domain, in which reference TRBV5-4 and TRBJ2-7 provide the parts outside the CDR3, is ETGVTQSPTHLIKTRGQQVTLRCSSQSGHNTVSWYQQALGQGPQFIFQYYREEENGRGNFPPRFSGLQFPNYSSELNVNALELDDSALYLCASSLGRPPSYEQYFGPGTRLTVT.

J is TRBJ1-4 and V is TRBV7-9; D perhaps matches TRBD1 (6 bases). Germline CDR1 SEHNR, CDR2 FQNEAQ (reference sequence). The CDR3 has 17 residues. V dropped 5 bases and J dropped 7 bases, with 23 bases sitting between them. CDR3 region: CASSPQAGGLGGEKLFF. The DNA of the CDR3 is TGTGCCAGCAGCCCTCAAGCTGGGGGGCTTGGTGGTGAAAAACTGTTTTTT.

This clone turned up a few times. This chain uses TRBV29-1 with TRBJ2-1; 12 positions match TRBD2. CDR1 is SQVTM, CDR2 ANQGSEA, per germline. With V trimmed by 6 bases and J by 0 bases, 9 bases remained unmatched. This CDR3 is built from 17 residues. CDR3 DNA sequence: TGCAGCGTCGCCGAGACTAGCGGGAGTCACTCCTACAATGAGCAGTTCTTC. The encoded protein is CSVAETSGSHSYNEQFF.

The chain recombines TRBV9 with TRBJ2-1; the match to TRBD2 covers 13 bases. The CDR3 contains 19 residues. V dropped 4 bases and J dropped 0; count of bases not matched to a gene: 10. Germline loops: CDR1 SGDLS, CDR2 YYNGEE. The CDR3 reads CASSTPGLAGTGSYNEQFF. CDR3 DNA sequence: TGTGCCAGCAGCACCCCGGGACTAGCGGGAACCGGCTCCTACAATGAGCAGTTCTTC. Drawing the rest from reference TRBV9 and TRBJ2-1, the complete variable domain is DSGVTQTPKHLITATGQRVTLRCSPRSGDLSVYWYQQSLDQGLQFLIQYYNGEERAKGNILERFSAQQFPDLHSELNLSSLELGDSALYFCASSTPGLAGTGSYNEQFFGPGTRLTVL.

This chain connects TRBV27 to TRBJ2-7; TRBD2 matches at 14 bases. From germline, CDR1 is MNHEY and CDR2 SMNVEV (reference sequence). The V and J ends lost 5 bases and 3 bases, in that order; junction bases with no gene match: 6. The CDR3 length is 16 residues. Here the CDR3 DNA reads TGTGCCAGCAGTCCGGGGACTAGCGGGGGTGTCTACGAGCAGTACTTC. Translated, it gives CASSPGTSGGVYEQYF.